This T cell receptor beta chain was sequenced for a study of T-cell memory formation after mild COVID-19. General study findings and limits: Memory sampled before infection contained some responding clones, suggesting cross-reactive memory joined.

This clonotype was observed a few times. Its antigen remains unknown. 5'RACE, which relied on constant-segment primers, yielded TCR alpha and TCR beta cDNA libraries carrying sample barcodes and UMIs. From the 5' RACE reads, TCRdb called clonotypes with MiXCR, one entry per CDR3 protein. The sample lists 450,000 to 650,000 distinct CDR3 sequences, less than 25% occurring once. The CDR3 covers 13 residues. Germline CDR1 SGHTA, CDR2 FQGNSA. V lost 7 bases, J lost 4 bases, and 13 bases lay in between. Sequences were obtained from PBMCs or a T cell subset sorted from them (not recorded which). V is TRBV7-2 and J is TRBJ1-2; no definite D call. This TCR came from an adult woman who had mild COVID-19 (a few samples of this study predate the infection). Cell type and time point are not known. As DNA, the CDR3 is TGTGCCAGCACCCCTCCACCGCCCTATGGCTACACCTTC. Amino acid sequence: CASTPPPPYGYTF.